Each of the 21 T cell receptor beta chains below was sequenced from the same sample in a study of T cell responses to AZD1222 COVID-19 vaccine. The assay was immunoSEQ multiplex PCR, and TCRdb's table has in-frame clones only and misses some. Of roughly 120,000 clones in the sample, just under 95% were seen once. This sample comprised peripheral blood, obtained 28 days after the second AZD1222 dose. Receptor source: an adult who received the AZD1222 COVID-19 vaccine.

The chain has TRBV19 and TRBJ2-3; D gene ambiguous. The V gene lost 0 bases and the J gene lost 0 bases, with 10 bases spanning the gap. The length of the CDR3 is 16 residues. Germline loops: CDR1 LNHDA, CDR2 SQIVND (reference sequence). The CDR3 sequence is CASSIDLDRSTDTQYF. In DNA form, the CDR3 reads TGTGCCAGTAGTATAGACTTGGACCGAAGCACAGATACGCAGTATTTT.

The V gene is TRBV10-3, the J gene TRBJ2-7; 8 nucleotides agree with TRBD2. J gave up 3 bases and V 5 bases, and 3 bases lay outside the gene matches. CDR1 and CDR2 (germline): ENHRY, SYGVKD. The CDR3 contains 13 residues. CDR3 sequence (DNA): TGTGCCATCAGTCCGGGACTAGTCTACGAGCAGTACTTC. Translating it yields CAISPGLVYEQYF.

As regards this clone: Other DNA sequences in the sample encode the same CDR3. The chain combines TRBV3-1 (or the pseudogene TRBV3-2) with TRBJ2-5, with D possibly matching TRBD2 (5 bases). Germline CDR1 is LGHDT and CDR2 is YNNKEL (reference sequence). Trimming shortened V by 1 base and J by 5 bases, and 5 bases separated the two germline ends. The CDR3 consists of 12 residues. CDR3 coding DNA: TGTGCCAGCAGCCAAGGAGGGGAGACCCAGTACTTC. This codes for CASSQGGETQYF.

The V call is TRBV5-1, the J call TRBJ2-3, with TRBD1 matching 10 bases. The length of the CDR3 is 17 residues. Germline V gene data show CDR1 as SGHRS and CDR2 as YFSETQ. V dropped 2 bases and J dropped 3; count of bases not matched to a gene: 9. CDR3 amino acids: CASSFLPRDRGTDTQYF. For the CDR3, the DNA is TGCGCCAGCAGCTTCCTCCCCCGGGACAGGGGAACAGATACGCAGTATTTT.

The chain employs TRBV5-1 and TRBJ2-1; D is unclear. The germline gives CDR1 SGHRS, CDR2 YFSETQ. V dropped 0 bases and J dropped 14 bases, with 15 bases sitting between them. The CDR3 contains 13 residues. CDR3 nucleotides: TGCGCCAGCAGCTTGGGAGACTCTATCCGTAAGTTCTTC. Residues: CASSLGDSIRKFF.

The chain employs TRBV18 and TRBJ2-5; tentatively, D is TRBD1 or TRBD2 (5 bases each). The CDR3 runs to 15 residues. From germline, CDR1 is KGHSH and CDR2 LQKENI. V lost 0 bases and J lost 2, with 10 bases in between. As DNA, the CDR3 is TGTGCCAGCTCACCACCGAGGGGTGGACAAGAGACCCAGTACTTC. This translates into CASSPPRGGQETQYF. Together with reference TRBV18 and TRBJ2-5, the CDR3 gives the full variable domain: NAGVMQNPRHLVRRRGQEARLRCSPMKGHSHVYWYRQLPEEGLKFMVYLQKENIIDESGMPKERFSAEFPKEGPSILRIQQVVRGDSAAYFCASSPPRGGQETQYFGPGTRLLVL.

This clone was counted a few times. The chain employs TRBV28 and TRBJ1-5; D gene uncertain. Trimming took 7 bases from V and 2 from J, leaving 12 bases between them. The CDR3 length is 14 residues. Germline V gene data show CDR1 as MDHEN and CDR2 as SYDVKM. This CDR3 is CASTPGQGNQPQHF. CDR3 DNA: TGTGCCAGCACCCCGGGCCAGGGCAATCAGCCCCAGCATTTT.

This clone was seen only a few times. The gene calls are TRBV3-1 (or the pseudogene TRBV3-2) and TRBJ1-1; D is perhaps TRBD1 (6 bases). This CDR3 region has 14 residues. The germline V gene encodes CDR1 LGHDT and CDR2 YNNKEL (reference sequence). The germline V and J ends were trimmed by 0 bases and 11 bases, with 16 bases remaining between them. CDR3 residues: CASSQDPAGAGAFF. CDR3 bases: TGTGCCAGCAGCCAAGATCCGGCAGGGGCCGGGGCTTTCTTT.

This chain uses TRBV18 with TRBJ1-4; TRBD1 might be the D (6 bases). V was trimmed by 5 bases and J by 8 bases, leaving 12 bases between them. CDR1 and CDR2 from the germline V gene are KGHSH and LQKENI. The CDR3 spans 13 residues. The CDR3 loop reads CASSSIGGEKLFF. For the CDR3, the DNA is TGTGCCAGCTCATCGATCGGGGGCGAAAAACTGTTTTTT.

V is TRBV15 and J is TRBJ2-3; 10 nucleotides align to TRBD2. CDR1 LNHNV and CDR2 YYDKDF come from the germline V gene (reference sequence). J lost 4 bases, V lost 5 bases, and 18 bases had no gene match. This CDR3 is 19 amino acids long. CDR3 nucleotides: TGTGCCACCAGCCGAAATAGCGGGGGGACCGGTACATTCTCAGATACGCAGTATTTT. Amino acids: CATSRNSGGTGTFSDTQYF.

The rearrangement links TRBV5-8 to TRBJ1-6, with TRBD1 identical over 7 bases. This CDR3 comprises 15 residues. The J segment lost 6 bases and the V segment lost 2 bases, leaving 5 bases of the junction unmatched. Germline loops: CDR1 SGHTS, CDR2 YDEGEE. The DNA of the CDR3 is TGTGCCAGCAGCTTTATGGGACAGCGTAATTCACCCCTCCACTTT. Translating gives CASSFMGQRNSPLHF.

V usage is TRBV7-9 and J usage is TRBJ2-7; tentatively, D is TRBD1 (6 bases). The CDR3 covers 15 residues. V was cut by 5 bases and J by 5 bases, with 19 bases left in between. Germline CDR1 and CDR2: SEHNR and FQNEAQ (reference sequence). Written as DNA, the CDR3 is TGTGCCAGCAGCCCCACCTTTACAGGGAGCCACGAGCAGTACTTC. This sequence encodes CASSPTFTGSHEQYF.

This clone was detected only once. The chain couples TRBV6-2 or TRBV6-3 to TRBJ2-1; weak D call: TRBD2 (5 bases). V was shortened by 6 bases and J by 8 bases, with 8 bases between the two germline ends. The germline gives CDR1 MNHEY, CDR2 SVGEGT. The CDR3 totals 11 residues. The CDR3 DNA reads as TGTGCCAGCAGCCTAGCCGATGAGCAGTTCTTC. It specifies CASSLADEQFF.

CDR3 amino acids: CASSLSPNTGELFF. CDR3 in DNA: TGCGCCAGCAGCTTGTCTCCGAACACCGGGGAGCTGTTTTTT. The chain links TRBV5-1 to TRBJ2-2; D is ambiguous. Germline CDR1 is SGHRS and CDR2 is YFSETQ. V was shortened by 1 base and J by 0 bases, with 4 bases between the two germline ends. The CDR3 is 14 residues long.

V usage is TRBV7-8 and J usage is TRBJ2-2, with D perhaps TRBD1 or TRBD2 (6 bases each). V lost 3 bases and J 4 bases, leaving 15 bases between the germline ends. CDR1 is SGHVS and CDR2 is FQNEAQ in the germline V gene. There are 16 residues in the CDR3. The CDR3 sequence is CASSFSGRGGTGELFF. In DNA, the CDR3 is TGTGCCAGCAGCTTCAGTGGCAGGGGAGGCACCGGGGAGCTGTTTTTT.

This chain connects TRBV10-3 to TRBJ2-5; 9 nucleotides align to TRBD1. The CDR3 runs to 16 residues. V gave up 4 bases and J gave up 6 bases; unmatched junction bases: 12. Germline V CDR1 and CDR2: ENHRY, SYGVKD. The CDR3 DNA is TGTGCCATCAGTGGAGCCGGGACAGGGAGTATGCAGACCCAGTACTTC. Encoded protein: CAISGAGTGSMQTQYF.

V gene TRBV18 combines with J gene TRBJ1-4; a possible D gene is TRBD1 (6 bases). Germline V gene sequence: CDR1 KGHSH, CDR2 LQKENI. The CDR3 is 15 residues long. V shed 0 bases and J shed 3 bases, with 8 bases lying between them. DNA for the CDR3: TGTGCCAGCTCACCACCGGACAGCTCTAATGAAAAACTGTTTTTT. It translates to CASSPPDSSNEKLFF.

This clone was picked up a small number of times. The chain carries TRBV5-4 and TRBJ2-5; possibly TRBD2 for D (5 bases). Germline values: CDR1 SGHNT, CDR2 YYREEE (reference sequence). The CDR3 consists of 15 residues. V was shortened by 1 base and J by 2 bases, with 12 bases between the two germline ends. The CDR3 DNA follows: TGTGCCAGCAGCTTGCTGAGTCCGGGGCAAGAGACCCAGTACTTC. Translated, it gives CASSLLSPGQETQYF.

The CDR3 DNA follows: TGTGCCAGCATAGGAACACTCAATGAAAAACTGTTTTTT. Translation gives CASIGTLNEKLFF. V is TRBV28 and J is TRBJ1-4; unclear D gene. Trimming removed 7 bases at V and 5 bases at J, with 11 bases between. Germline V gene data show CDR1 as MDHEN and CDR2 as SYDVKM. The CDR3 spans 13 residues.

This chain joins TRBV11-2 and TRBJ1-1, with D perhaps TRBD1 (6 bases). The V gene lost 2 bases and the J gene lost 1 base, with 14 bases spanning the gap. CDR1 and CDR2 from the germline V gene are SGHAT and FQNNGV. This CDR3 comprises 16 residues. The CDR3 sequence is CASSLWEGGANTEAFF. DNA of the CDR3: TGTGCCAGCAGCTTATGGGAGGGGGGGGCGAACACTGAAGCTTTCTTT. The complete variable domain, with remaining parts taken from reference TRBV11-2 and TRBJ1-1, reads EAGVAQSPRYKIIEKRQSVAFWCNPISGHATLYWYQQILGQGPKLLIQFQNNGVVDDSQLPKDRFSAERLKGVDSTLKIQPAKLEDSAVYLCASSLWEGGANTEAFFGQGTRLTVV.

This clone was seen once. J is TRBJ1-1 and V is TRBV9; D ambiguous. Germline loops: CDR1 SGDLS, CDR2 YYNGEE. Trimming stripped 0 bases from V and 4 bases from J, with 10 bases between. This CDR3 is built from 14 residues. CDR3 loop: CASSVAGMLTEAFF. The CDR3, as DNA: TGTGCCAGCAGCGTAGCGGGGATGCTCACTGAAGCTTTCTTT. The full variable domain, its missing parts supplied by reference TRBV9 and TRBJ1-1, is DSGVTQTPKHLITATGQRVTLRCSPRSGDLSVYWYQQSLDQGLQFLIQYYNGEERAKGNILERFSAQQFPDLHSELNLSSLELGDSALYFCASSVAGMLTEAFFGQGTRLTVV.